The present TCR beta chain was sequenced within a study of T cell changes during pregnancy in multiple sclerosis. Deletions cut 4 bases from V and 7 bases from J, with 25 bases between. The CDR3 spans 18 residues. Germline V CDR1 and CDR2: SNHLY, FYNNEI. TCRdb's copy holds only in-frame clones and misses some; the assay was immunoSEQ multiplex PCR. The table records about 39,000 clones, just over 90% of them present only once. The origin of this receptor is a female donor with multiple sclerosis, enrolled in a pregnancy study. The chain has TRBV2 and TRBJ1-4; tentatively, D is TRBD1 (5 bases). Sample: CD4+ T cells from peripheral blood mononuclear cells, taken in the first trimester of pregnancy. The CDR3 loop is CASSAPSGGLAGGEKLFF. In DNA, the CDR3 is TGTGCCAGCAGTGCCCCCTCCGGGGGGTTGGCTGGAGGTGAAAAACTGTTTTTT.